This T cell receptor beta chain was identified during a study of blood T cell repertoires in COVID-19. About the study: Spain, Italy and the United States supplied samples that represented acute and convalescent COVID-19. The cDNA or gDNA used as material had been derived from T cells, B-cell-depleted T cells, or PBMCs.

Per the original data handling: Nucleated cell number was recorded as an estimate derived from reference gene primer amplification. Method: immunoSEQ multiplex PCR; TCRdb's copy keeps in-frame clones and lacks some. V, J and clone size are taken as reported in that table, and D and trimming were inferred from the DNA itself. This table holds 150,000 to 200,000 clones, roughly 80% found once. Seattle-derived patients entered the study during active infection and were followed longitudinally. The CDR3 has 14 amino acids. The ends were cut back, 4 bases at V and 6 bases at J, with 15 bases in the middle. CDR1 is LGHDT, CDR2 YNNKEL, per germline (reference sequence).

The source is a woman aged 80 or older with COVID-19, enrolled during active disease. Sequences were obtained from peripheral blood. The J gene is TRBJ1-2, the V gene TRBV3-1 (or the pseudogene TRBV3-2), with D possibly being TRBD1 (5 bases). The CDR3 region is CASSLQGKGDGYTF. The CDR3, as DNA: TGTGCCAGCAGCCTCCAGGGTAAAGGGGATGGCTACACCTTC.